The rows below give T cell receptor beta chains drawn from one sample of a study of PD-1 blockade in classical Hodgkin lymphoma. Repertoires were generated with immunoSEQ multiplex PCR, while TCRdb's copy carries only in-frame clones and drops some. The sample carries 25,000 to 30,000 clones, 80% recorded once. This material consisted of peripheral blood mononuclear cells (PBMCs), taken before the fourth cycle of nivolumab. The receptors stem from a human donor with classical Hodgkin lymphoma. The CDR3 runs from the conserved cysteine through the conserved F or W. The D gene is left open where the match is weak. Where a row states a size, it is once, few, many or the class of an expanded clone; other rows omit it.

size: -; D: TRBD2; J: TRBJ2-3; V: TRBV6-1; CDR3: CASSEIAGAVTDTQYF; DNA: TGTGCCAGCAGTGAGATAGCGGGAGCAGTCACAGATACGCAGTATTTT
size: -; D: -; J: TRBJ1-4; V: TRBV11-1; CDR3: CASSLNEVGKLFF; DNA: TGTGCCAGCAGCTTAAACGAGGTTGGAAAACTGTTTTTT
size: -; D: -; J: TRBJ1-2; V: TRBV7-2; CDR3: CASSLAGRRGRDGYTF; DNA: TGTGCCAGCAGCTTAGCCGGTCGGAGGGGACGGGATGGCTACACCTTC
size: -; D: TRBD1; J: TRBJ1-5; V: TRBV5-4; CDR3: CASSLGTGSNQPQHF; DNA: TGTGCCAGCAGCTTGGGGACAGGTAGCAATCAGCCCCAGCATTTT
size: -; D: TRBD1; J: TRBJ1-5; V: TRBV7-2; CDR3: CASSLSGGSNQPQHF; DNA: TGTGCCAGCAGCTTATCAGGGGGAAGCAATCAGCCCCAGCATTTT
size: -; D: TRBD2; J: TRBJ2-1; V: TRBV7-3; CDR3: CASSPSVAGGEQFF; DNA: TGTGCCAGCAGCCCCTCTGTAGCGGGAGGGGAGCAGTTCTTC
size: -; D: -; J: TRBJ2-2; V: TRBV18; CDR3: CASSPWTSTNTGELFF; DNA: TGTGCCAGCTCACCATGGACATCTACGAACACCGGGGAGCTGTTTTTT
size: -; D: -; J: TRBJ2-1; V: TRBV19; CDR3: CASSIDPGSEQFF; DNA: TGTGCCAGTAGTATCGATCCGGGGAGCGAGCAGTTCTTC
size: -; D: -; J: TRBJ2-1; V: TRBV6-6; CDR3: CASSYSSKSSYNEQFF; DNA: TGTGCCAGCAGTTACTCGAGCAAGAGCTCCTACAATGAGCAGTTCTTC
size: -; D: TRBD1; J: TRBJ2-7; V: TRBV28; CDR3: CASRGTGILEQYF; DNA: TGTGCCAGCAGGGGGACAGGGATCTTGGAACAGTACTTC
size: -; D: -; J: TRBJ2-1; V: TRBV5-1; CDR3: CASSSGLSKEQFF; DNA: TGCGCCAGCAGCTCGGGACTCTCTAAAGAGCAGTTCTTC
size: -; D: -; J: TRBJ2-7; V: TRBV28; CDR3: CASSSPSYEQYF; DNA: TGTGCCAGCAGTTCCCCCTCCTACGAGCAGTACTTC
size: -; D: -; J: TRBJ2-5; V: TRBV7-9; CDR3: CASGPGKETQYF; DNA: TGTGCCAGCGGACCCGGAAAGGAGACCCAGTACTTC
size: -; D: -; J: TRBJ2-2; V: TRBV19; CDR3: CASTPRQNTGELFF; DNA: TGTGCCAGTACCCCTCGACAGAACACCGGGGAGCTGTTTTTT
size: -; D: TRBD2; J: TRBJ2-1; V: TRBV7-2; CDR3: CASRPPSGRANEQFF; DNA: TGTGCCAGCAGGCCTCCTAGCGGGAGGGCCAATGAGCAGTTCTTC
size: -; D: -; J: TRBJ2-7; V: TRBV28; CDR3: CASRTGTYEQYF; DNA: TGTGCCAGCAGAACAGGGACCTACGAGCAGTACTTC
size: once; D: TRBD1; J: TRBJ1-1; V: TRBV5-1; CDR3: CASSRGTGQNTEAFF; DNA: TGCGCCAGCAGCCGCGGGACAGGGCAGAACACTGAAGCTTTCTTT
size: -; D: -; J: TRBJ2-7; V: TRBV2; CDR3: CASSLGYEQYF; DNA: TGTGCCAGTAGCTTAGGGTACGAGCAGTACTTC
size: few; D: TRBD1; J: TRBJ2-7; V: TRBV6-5; CDR3: CASRTGTGVHEQYF; DNA: TGTGCCAGCAGGACCGGGACAGGGGTCCACGAGCAGTACTTC
size: -; D: TRBD2; J: TRBJ2-1; V: TRBV2; CDR3: CASRAGLVNNEQFF; DNA: TGTGCCAGCAGGGCGGGACTAGTAAACAATGAGCAGTTCTTC